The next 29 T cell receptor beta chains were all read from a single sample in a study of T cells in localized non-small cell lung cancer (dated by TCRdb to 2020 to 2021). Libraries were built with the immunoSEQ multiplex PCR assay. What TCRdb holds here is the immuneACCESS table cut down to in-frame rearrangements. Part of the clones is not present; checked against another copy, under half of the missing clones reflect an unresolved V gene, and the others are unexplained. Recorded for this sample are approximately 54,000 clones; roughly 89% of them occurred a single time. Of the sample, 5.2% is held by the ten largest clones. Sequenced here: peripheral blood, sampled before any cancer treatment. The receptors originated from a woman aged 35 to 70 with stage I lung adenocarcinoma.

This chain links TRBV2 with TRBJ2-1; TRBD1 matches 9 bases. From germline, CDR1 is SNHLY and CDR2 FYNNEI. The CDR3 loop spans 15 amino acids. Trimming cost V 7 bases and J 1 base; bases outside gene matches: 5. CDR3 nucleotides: TGTGCCAGCACCCGGACAGGGGTTTCCTACAATGAGCAGTTCTTC. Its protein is CASTRTGVSYNEQFF.

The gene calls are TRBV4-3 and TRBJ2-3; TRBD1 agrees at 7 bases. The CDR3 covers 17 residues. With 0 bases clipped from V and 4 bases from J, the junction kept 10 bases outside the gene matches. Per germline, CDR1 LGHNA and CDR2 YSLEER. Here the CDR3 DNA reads TGCGCCAGCAGCCAAGAGAAAGGGGGCGCCTCCCCAGATACGCAGTATTTT. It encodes CASSQEKGGASPDTQYF.

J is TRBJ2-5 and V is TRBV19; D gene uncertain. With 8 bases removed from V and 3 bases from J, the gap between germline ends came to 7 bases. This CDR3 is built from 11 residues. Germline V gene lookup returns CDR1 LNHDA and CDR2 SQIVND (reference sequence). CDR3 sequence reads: CASASEETQYF. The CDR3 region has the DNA TGTGCCAGTGCGTCTGAAGAGACCCAGTACTTC.

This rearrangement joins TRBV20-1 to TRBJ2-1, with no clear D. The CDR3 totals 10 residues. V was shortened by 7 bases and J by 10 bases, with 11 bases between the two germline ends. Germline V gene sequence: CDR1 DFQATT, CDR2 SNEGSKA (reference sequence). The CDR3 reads CSVPVGEQFF. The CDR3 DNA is TGCAGTGTCCCTGTGGGAGAGCAGTTCTTC.

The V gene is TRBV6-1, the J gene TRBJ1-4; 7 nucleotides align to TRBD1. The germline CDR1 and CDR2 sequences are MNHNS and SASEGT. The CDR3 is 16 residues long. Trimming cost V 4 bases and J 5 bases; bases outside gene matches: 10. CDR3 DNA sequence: TGTGCCAGCAGTGTTTCTCCGGGACAGTCAAATGAAAAACTGTTTTTT. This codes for CASSVSPGQSNEKLFF.

The CDR3 DNA follows: TGTGCCAGCAGTGGGGGCGGATCCACCTACGAGCAGTACTTC. Protein sequence: CASSGGGSTYEQYF. The rearrangement uses TRBV2 and TRBJ2-7; possible D gene TRBD1, 5 bases. The V end was cut by 4 bases, the J end by 2 bases, with 12 bases between. This CDR3 is 14 amino acids long. Germline CDR1 is SNHLY and CDR2 is FYNNEI.

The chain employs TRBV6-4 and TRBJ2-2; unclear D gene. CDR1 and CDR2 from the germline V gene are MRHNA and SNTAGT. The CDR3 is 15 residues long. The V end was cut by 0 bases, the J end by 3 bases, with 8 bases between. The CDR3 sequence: CASSDSVLHTGELFF. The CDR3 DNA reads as TGTGCCAGCAGTGACTCGGTCTTGCACACCGGGGAGCTGTTTTTT.

CDR3 loop: CASSRAAGGAADTQYF. Here the CDR3 DNA reads TGTGCCAGCAGCCGGGCAGCGGGGGGGGCGGCAGATACGCAGTATTTT. The chain has TRBV27 and TRBJ2-3, with 10 positions matching TRBD2. Germline V gene sequence: CDR1 MNHEY, CDR2 SMNVEV (reference sequence). The CDR3 is 16 amino acids. The ends lost 6 bases at V and 4 bases at J; junction bases unmatched: 10.

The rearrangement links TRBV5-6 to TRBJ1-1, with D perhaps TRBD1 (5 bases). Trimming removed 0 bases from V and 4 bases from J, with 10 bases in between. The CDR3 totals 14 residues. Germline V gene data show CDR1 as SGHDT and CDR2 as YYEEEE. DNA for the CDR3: TGTGCCAGCAGCTTGGATGGGGGTCGCACTGAAGCTTTCTTT. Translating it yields CASSLDGGRTEAFF.

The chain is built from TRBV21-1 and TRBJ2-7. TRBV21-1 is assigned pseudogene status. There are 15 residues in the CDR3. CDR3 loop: CASSKSKESSYEQYF. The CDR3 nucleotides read TGTGCCAGCAGCAAATCGAAGGAAAGCTCCTACGAGCAGTACTTC.

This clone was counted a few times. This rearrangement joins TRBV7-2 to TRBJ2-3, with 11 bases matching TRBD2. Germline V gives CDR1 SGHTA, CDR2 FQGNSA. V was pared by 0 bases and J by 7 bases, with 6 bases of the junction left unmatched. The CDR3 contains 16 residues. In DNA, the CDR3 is TGTGCCAGCAGCTTAGCGATTAGCGGGGGGGCATATACGCAGTATTTT. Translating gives CASSLAISGGAYTQYF.

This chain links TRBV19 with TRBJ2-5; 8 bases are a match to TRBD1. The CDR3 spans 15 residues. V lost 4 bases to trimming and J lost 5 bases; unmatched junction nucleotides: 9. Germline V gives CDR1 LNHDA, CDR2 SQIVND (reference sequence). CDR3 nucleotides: TGTGCCAGTAGTACAATAAGGGACAGGTTGGAGACCCAGTACTTC. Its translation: CASSTIRDRLETQYF.

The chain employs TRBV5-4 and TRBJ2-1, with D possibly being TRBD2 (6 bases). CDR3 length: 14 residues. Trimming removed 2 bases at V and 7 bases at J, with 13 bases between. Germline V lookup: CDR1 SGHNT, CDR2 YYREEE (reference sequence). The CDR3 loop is CASSFDSAGNEQFF. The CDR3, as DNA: TGTGCCAGCAGCTTTGACTCCGCGGGGAATGAGCAGTTCTTC.

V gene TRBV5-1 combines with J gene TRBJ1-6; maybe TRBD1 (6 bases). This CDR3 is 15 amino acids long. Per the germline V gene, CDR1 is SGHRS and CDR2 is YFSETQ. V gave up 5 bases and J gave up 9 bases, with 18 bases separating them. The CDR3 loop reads CASSDGGRSSSPLHF. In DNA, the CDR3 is TGCGCCAGCAGTGATGGGGGGCGGTCTAGTTCACCCCTCCACTTT.

The CDR3: CASSLGTDGYTF. The CDR3 nucleotides are TGTGCCAGCAGCTTAGGGACAGATGGCTACACCTTC. This rearrangement joins TRBV7-8 to TRBJ1-2; possibly TRBD1 for D (6 bases). Germline CDR1 and CDR2: SGHVS and FQNEAQ. V was pared by 1 base and J by 6 bases, with 6 bases between. The CDR3 is made up of 12 amino acids.

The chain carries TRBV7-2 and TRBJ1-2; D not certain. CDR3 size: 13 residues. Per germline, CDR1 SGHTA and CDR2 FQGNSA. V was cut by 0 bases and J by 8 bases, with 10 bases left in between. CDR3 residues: CASSLANVEGYTF. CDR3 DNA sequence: TGTGCCAGCAGCTTAGCCAACGTGGAAGGCTACACCTTC. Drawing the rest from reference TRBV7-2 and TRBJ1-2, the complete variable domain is GAGVSQSPSNKVTEKGKDVELRCDPISGHTALYWYRQSLGQGLEFLIYFQGNSAPDKSGLPSDRFSAERTGGSVSTLTIQRTQQEDSAVYLCASSLANVEGYTFGSGTRLTVV.

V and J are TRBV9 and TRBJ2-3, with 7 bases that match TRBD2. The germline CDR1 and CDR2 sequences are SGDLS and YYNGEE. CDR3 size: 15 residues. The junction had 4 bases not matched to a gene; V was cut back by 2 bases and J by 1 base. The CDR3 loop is CASSVMGGGTDTQYF. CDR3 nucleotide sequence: TGTGCCAGCAGCGTCATGGGGGGGGGCACAGATACGCAGTATTTT.

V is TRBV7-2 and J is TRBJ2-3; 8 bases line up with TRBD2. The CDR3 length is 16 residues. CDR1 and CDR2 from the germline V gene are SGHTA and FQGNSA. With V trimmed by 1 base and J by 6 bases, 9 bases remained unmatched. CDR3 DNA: TGTGCCAGCAGCTTAGATCGGGGGGGGCCTATCGATACGCAGTATTTT. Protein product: CASSLDRGGPIDTQYF.

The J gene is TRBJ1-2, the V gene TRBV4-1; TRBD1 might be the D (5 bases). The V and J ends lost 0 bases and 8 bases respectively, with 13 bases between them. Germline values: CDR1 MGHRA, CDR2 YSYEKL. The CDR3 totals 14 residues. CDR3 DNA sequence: TGCGCCAGCAGCCAAGAGACCAGGGTTCACGGCTACACCTTC. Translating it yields CASSQETRVHGYTF.

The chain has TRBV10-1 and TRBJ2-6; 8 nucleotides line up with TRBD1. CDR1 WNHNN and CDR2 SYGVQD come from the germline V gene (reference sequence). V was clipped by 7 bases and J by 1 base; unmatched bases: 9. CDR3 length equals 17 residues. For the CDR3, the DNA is TGCGCCAGCACCCCGGACAGGGCGGGATCTGGGGCCAACGTCCTGACTTTC. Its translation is CASTPDRAGSGANVLTF.

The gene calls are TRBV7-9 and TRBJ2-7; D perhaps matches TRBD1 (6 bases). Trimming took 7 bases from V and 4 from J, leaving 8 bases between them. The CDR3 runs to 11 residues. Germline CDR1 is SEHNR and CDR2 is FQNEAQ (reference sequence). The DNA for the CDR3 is TGTGCCAGCACCCAGGGGTACGAGCAGTACTTC. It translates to CASTQGYEQYF.

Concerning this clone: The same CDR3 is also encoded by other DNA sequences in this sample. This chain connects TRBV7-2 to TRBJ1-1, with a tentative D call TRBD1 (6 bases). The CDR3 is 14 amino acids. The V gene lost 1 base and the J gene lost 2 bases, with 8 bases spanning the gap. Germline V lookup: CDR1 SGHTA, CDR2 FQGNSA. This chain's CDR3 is CASSLGGLNTEAFF. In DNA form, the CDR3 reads TGTGCCAGCAGCTTAGGGGGGCTAAACACTGAAGCTTTCTTT. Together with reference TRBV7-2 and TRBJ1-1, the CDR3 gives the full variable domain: GAGVSQSPSNKVTEKGKDVELRCDPISGHTALYWYRQSLGQGLEFLIYFQGNSAPDKSGLPSDRFSAERTGGSVSTLTIQRTQQEDSAVYLCASSLGGLNTEAFFGQGTRLTVV.

CDR3 in DNA: TGTGCCAGCAGTGAAAGTAGGGACAGGTTTTCCTACGAGCAGTACTTC. This sequence encodes CASSESRDRFSYEQYF. The V call is TRBV2, the J call TRBJ2-7, with 8 bases lining up with TRBD1. From germline, CDR1 is SNHLY and CDR2 FYNNEI. V lost 2 bases, J lost 1 base, and 7 bases stayed unmatched. The CDR3 runs to 16 residues. Drawing the rest from reference TRBV2 and TRBJ2-7, the complete variable domain is EPEVTQTPSHQVTQMGQEVILRCVPISNHLYFYWYRQILGQKVEFLVSFYNNEISEKSEIFDDQFSVERPDGSNFTLKIRSTKLEDSAMYFCASSESRDRFSYEQYFGPGTRLTVT.

In DNA form, the CDR3 reads TGTGCCACGGGCAGGGATGAGCAGTTCTTC. Translation gives CATGRDEQFF. The chain is built from TRBV14 and TRBJ2-1; D perhaps matches TRBD1 (5 bases). CDR1 and CDR2 (germline): SGHDN, FVKESK. The CDR3 is 10 amino acids. Trimming pared 10 bases from V and 8 bases from J, leaving 9 bases between.

CDR3 bases: TGTGCCAGCAGACAAGACAGGCAAGCTAACTATGGCTACACCTTC. Protein: CASRQDRQANYGYTF. This chain uses TRBV7-9 with TRBJ1-2, with a possible D match to TRBD1 (6 bases). The CDR3 is 15 amino acids. Trimming removed 6 bases from V and 0 bases from J, with 14 bases in between. CDR1 SEHNR and CDR2 FQNEAQ come from the germline V gene (reference sequence). Filled out from reference TRBV7-9 and TRBJ1-2, the complete variable domain reads DTGVSQNPRHKITKRGQNVTFRCDPISEHNRLYWYRQTLGQGPEFLTYFQNEAQLEKSRLLSDRFSAERPKGSFSTLEIQRTEQGDSAMYLCASRQDRQANYGYTFGSGTRLTVV.

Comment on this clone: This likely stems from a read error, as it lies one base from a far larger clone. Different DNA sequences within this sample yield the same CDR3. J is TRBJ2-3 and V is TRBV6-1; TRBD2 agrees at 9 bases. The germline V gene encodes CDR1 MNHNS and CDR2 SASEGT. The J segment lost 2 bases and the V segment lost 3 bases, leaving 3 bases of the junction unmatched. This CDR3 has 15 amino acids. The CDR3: CASSEGGGATDTQYF. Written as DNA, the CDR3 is TGTGCCAGCAGTGAGGGCGGGGGGGCCACAGATACGCAGTATTTT.

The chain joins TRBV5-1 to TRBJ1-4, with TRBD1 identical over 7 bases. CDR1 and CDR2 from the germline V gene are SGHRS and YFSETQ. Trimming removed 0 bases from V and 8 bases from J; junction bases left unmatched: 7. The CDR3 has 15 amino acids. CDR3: CASSLGGQAWEKLFF. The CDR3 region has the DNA TGCGCCAGCAGCTTGGGCGGACAGGCGTGGGAAAAACTGTTTTTT. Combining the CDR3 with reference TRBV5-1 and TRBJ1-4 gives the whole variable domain KAGVTQTPRYLIKTRGQQVTLSCSPISGHRSVSWYQQTPGQGLQFLFEYFSETQRNKGNFPGRFSGRQFSNSRSEMNVSTLELGDSALYLCASSLGGQAWEKLFFGSGTQLSVL.

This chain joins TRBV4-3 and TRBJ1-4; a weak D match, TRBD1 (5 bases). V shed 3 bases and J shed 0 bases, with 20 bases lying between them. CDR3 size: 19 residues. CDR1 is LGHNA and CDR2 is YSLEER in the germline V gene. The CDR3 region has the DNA TGCGCCAGCAGCCAGCTCGGGGACGGTTTACCTGCAACTAATGAAAAACTGTTTTTT. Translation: CASSQLGDGLPATNEKLFF.

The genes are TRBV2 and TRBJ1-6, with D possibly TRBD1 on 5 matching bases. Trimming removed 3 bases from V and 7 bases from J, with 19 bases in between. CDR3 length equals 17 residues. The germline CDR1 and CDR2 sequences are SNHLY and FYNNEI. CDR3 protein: CASSEPLTGTPNSPLHF. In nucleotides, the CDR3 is TGTGCCAGCAGTGAGCCCCTTACAGGAACTCCGAATTCACCCCTCCACTTT.